The rows below give T cell receptor beta chains drawn from one sample of a study of tumor and adjacent non-tumor tissue in lung cancer. TCRdb called the multiplex PCR reads again in MiXCR, with one record for every CDR3 protein. The sample records almost 75,000 distinct CDR3 sequences, around 70% being singletons. The sample taken for sequencing was distant non-tumor lung tissue. Every receptor here comes from a woman in her 50s with non-small cell lung cancer. Each CDR3 is given with its conserved first and last residue. A D gene is named only where the DNA matches it firmly. Not every row has a clone size; where given, it reads once, few, many or a size class.

>TRBD1|TRBV12-3/TRBV12-4|many
CASRPTGGYEQYF
>TRBD1|TRBV20-1|NA
CSSAPTGGHDYTF
>TRBD2|TRBV11-2|NA
CASRLRRLAVSDEQHF
>NA|TRBV11-2|NA
CTSSLAVVYEQYF
>TRBD2|TRBV20-1|NA
CSARVTLAGGSSYNEQLF
>NA|TRBV6-1|NA
CASSEVEWSDQPQHF
>TRBD2|TRBV11-2|many
CASSLVGGRAVNEQFF
>NA|TRBV4-1|NA
CASSQDQYLLNTEAFF
>NA|TRBV28|many
CASSPLGVGSQPQHF
>NA|TRBV12-3/TRBV12-4|many
CASSQGQYNSPLHF
>TRBD1|TRBV6-5|NA
CACSSVPGQGTDEQFF
>NA|TRBV28|NA
CASSSSNYGYTF
>NA|TRBV6-2/TRBV6-3|many
CAIGDMVDGEQFF
>NA|TRBV4-1|NA
CAGSQGGGAYGYTF
>NA|TRBV20-1|NA
CSASGGAPTNYGYTF
>TRBD1|TRBV10-3|many
CAITDRGSSGNTIYF
>NA|TRBV6-1|many
CASSEAEGANEQFF
>TRBD2|TRBV11-2|NA
CASSFKTSRFIEQFF
>NA|TRBV20-1|NA
CSARRIGAGSNQPQDF
>TRBD1|TRBV20-1|NA
CSESDRGNEWFF
>NA|TRBV6-6|NA
CASSMVSSYDERFF
>TRBD2|TRBV20-1|many
CSAGRAGEKDEQFF